This T cell receptor beta chain was documented in a study of control samples from healthy donors and cancer patients. Produced via immunoSEQ multiplex PCR; TCRdb's table is partial and in-frame only. The sample records 100,000 to 150,000 clones, over 80% being singletons. Sequenced material: blood. The clonotype comes from a woman between 50 and 59 years old in good health.

The CDR3 nucleotides read TGTGCCAGCAGTGAATATCCCCCCCCCGAGCTCTCTGGAAACACCATATATTTT. This sequence encodes CASSEYPPPELSGNTIYF. The chain employs TRBV25-1 and TRBJ1-3; D not resolved. CDR3 length: 18 residues. Germline V gene sequence: CDR1 MGHDK, CDR2 SYGVNS. The ends were cut back, 0 bases at V and 0 bases at J, with 15 bases in the middle.